The clone carrying this T cell receptor beta chain has at least ten counts. Its antigen is not identified. This entry comes from a study of regulatory T cells in long-lasting Graves disease. Study-wide background: Graves' patients, newly diagnosed, had taken antithyroid drugs under 3 months. The study's findings and limits: A greater number of public clonotypes (about 2,900) was shared by persistent patients than by new patients (around 960).

CDR3 regions were amplified by Arm-PCR using iRepertoire HTBI primers to build TCR beta libraries. TCRdb analysed the multiplex PCR reads with MiXCR anew, one entry per CDR3 protein. The sample yields about 500,000 distinct CDR3 sequences, more than 10% seen once. Time point: newly diagnosed GD, antithyroid drugs for less than 3 months. The TCR library was made from RNA extracted from PBMCs. It was an endocrinology department in Xi'an, China, that provided the patients. Germline V gene data show CDR1 as MNHEY and CDR2 as SVGAGI. V shed 2 bases and J shed 3 bases, with 8 bases lying between them. This CDR3 comprises 14 residues. These data were also filed under a second study, of T cells in Graves' hyperthyroidism and ophthalmopathy. As reported in that work: When the TCR CDR3 underwent first-round RT-PCR, the HTBI primer set was used.

The source of this sequence is a woman aged 25 to 39 with Graves disease. The chain carries TRBV6-5 and TRBJ1-5; D is perhaps TRBD1 (6 bases). This specimen was peripheral blood mononuclear cells (PBMCs), taken at new diagnosis, from a patient treated with antithyroid drugs. The CDR3 is CASSYTGSNQPQHF. Here the CDR3 DNA reads TGTGCCAGCAGTTACACAGGGTCCAATCAGCCCCAGCATTTT.